The sequence of this T cell receptor (beta chain) was determined in a study of T cell changes during pregnancy in multiple sclerosis (dated by TCRdb to the late 2010s). In the study overall: Changes in the T cell repertoire over the course of pregnancy were examined in this study in women with multiple sclerosis.

As to this clone: Its antigen is currently not known. Within one base of it there is no much larger clone, and no base qualities were kept.

CDR1 is given as PRHDT and CDR2 as FYEKMQ, both from the germline V gene (reference sequence). V ends up 0 bases short and J 2 bases short, with an unmatched junction base count of 7. The CDR3 spans 18 residues, from the cysteine through the phenylalanine. CDR3 DNA is the only sequence kept; it has 54 bases, read in frame from the first base. Library preparation used the immunoSEQ multiplex PCR assay. Drawn from immuneACCESS, this table holds only the in-frame rearrangements with V and J called that TCRdb kept. Clones are partly lost; checked studies trace under half to an unresolved V gene and leave the rest unexplained. Across this sample there are 70,000 to 75,000 clones, with 80% to 95% seen only once. Of the sample, roughly 1.9% falls within the top ten clones.

This receptor was identified in a female donor with multiple sclerosis, enrolled in a pregnancy study. The specimen comprised peripheral blood, sampled in the second trimester of pregnancy. The rearranged segments are TRBV13 and TRBJ2-3; TRBD2 matches 11 bases in the middle. The CDR3 protein sequence reads: CASSLGASGGPITDTQYF. The bases read TGTGCCAGCAGCTTAGGAGCTAGCGGGGGGCCAATCACAGATACGCAGTATTTT.